The clone carrying this T cell receptor beta chain was recorded at least ten times. The antigen is undetermined. Molecular barcoded adaptors covering alpha/delta and beta/gamma chains were used on roughly 400 ng RNA. Each CDR3 protein gets one entry after TCRdb re-called the reads with MiXCR. The sample has around 50,000 distinct CDR3 sequences, more than 9% seen once. These data come from a study of read filtering for tumor transcriptome and immune sequencing. Across the study: The cohort had about 16 men and roughly 13 women aged roughly 45 to 90, mean around 66 years. R-ISS stage counts were about 8 for I, approximately 15 for II, about seven for III.

Germline V gene sequence: CDR1 DFQATT, CDR2 SNEGSKA (reference sequence). The length of the CDR3 is 17 residues. V lost 0 bases to trimming and J lost 6 bases, with 20 bases between them. Study-wide results and limits: This fraction held mixed bone marrow immune cells after CD138-negative sorting.

The clonotype comes from a donor aged 40 or over with multiple myeloma. The source material was a population of CD138-negative cells sorted from bone marrow. V is TRBV20-1 and J is TRBJ2-2; D is possibly TRBD2 (5 bases). CDR3 residues: CSARDRGRGSGAGELFF. CDR3 coding DNA: TGCAGTGCTAGAGATCGTGGTCGTGGAAGCGGTGCCGGGGAGCTGTTTTTT.